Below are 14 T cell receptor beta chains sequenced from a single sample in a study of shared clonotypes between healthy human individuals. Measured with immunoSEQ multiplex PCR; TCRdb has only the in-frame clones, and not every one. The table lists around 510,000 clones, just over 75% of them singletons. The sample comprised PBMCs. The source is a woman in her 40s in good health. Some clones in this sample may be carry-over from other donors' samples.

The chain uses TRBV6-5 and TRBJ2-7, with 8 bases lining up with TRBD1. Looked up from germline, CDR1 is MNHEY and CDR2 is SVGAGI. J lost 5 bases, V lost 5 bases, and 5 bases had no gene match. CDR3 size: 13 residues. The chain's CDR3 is CASSIGQGHEQYF. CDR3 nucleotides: TGTGCCAGCAGTATTGGACAGGGCCACGAGCAGTACTTC.

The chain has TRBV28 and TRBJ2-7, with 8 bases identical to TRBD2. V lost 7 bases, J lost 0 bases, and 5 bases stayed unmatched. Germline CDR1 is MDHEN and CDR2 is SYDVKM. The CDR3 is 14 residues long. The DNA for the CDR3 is TGTGCCAGCACCCTAGCGGGTGCCTCCTACGAGCAGTACTTC. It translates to CASTLAGASYEQYF. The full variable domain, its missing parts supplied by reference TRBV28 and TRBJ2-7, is DVKVTQSSRYLVKRTGEKVFLECVQDMDHENMFWYRQDPGLGLRLIYFSYDVKMKEKGDIPEGYSVSREKKERFSLILESASTNQTSMYLCASTLAGASYEQYFGPGTRLTVT.

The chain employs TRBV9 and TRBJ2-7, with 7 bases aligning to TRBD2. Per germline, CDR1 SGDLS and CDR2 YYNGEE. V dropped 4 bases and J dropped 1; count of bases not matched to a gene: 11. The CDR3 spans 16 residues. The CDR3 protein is CASSSNIEGGSYEQYF. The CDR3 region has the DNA TGTGCCAGCAGCTCGAACATTGAGGGAGGGTCCTACGAGCAGTACTTC.

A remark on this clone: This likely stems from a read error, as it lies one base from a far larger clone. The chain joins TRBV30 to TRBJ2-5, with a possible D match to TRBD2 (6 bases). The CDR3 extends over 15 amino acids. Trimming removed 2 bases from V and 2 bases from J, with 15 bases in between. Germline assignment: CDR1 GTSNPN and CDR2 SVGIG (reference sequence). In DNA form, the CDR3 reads TGTGCCTGGAGTCCCGGGCGGGGAGTGCAAGAGACCCAGTACTTC. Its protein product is CAWSPGRGVQETQYF.

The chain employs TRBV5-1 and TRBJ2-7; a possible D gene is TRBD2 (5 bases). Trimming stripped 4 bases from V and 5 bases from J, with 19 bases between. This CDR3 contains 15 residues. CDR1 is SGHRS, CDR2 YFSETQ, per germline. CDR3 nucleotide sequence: TGCGCCAGCAGCACTGGACGGACCGGAGGTGACGAGCAGTACTTC. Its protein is CASSTGRTGGDEQYF.

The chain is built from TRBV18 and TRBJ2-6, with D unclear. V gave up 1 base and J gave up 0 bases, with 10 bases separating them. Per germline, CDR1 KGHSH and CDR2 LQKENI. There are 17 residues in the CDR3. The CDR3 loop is CASSPLARNSGANVLTF. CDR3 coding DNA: TGTGCCAGCTCACCACTGGCCAGAAACTCTGGGGCCAACGTCCTGACTTTC. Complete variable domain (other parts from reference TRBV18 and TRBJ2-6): NAGVMQNPRHLVRRRGQEARLRCSPMKGHSHVYWYRQLPEEGLKFMVYLQKENIIDESGMPKERFSAEFPKEGPSILRIQQVVRGDSAAYFCASSPLARNSGANVLTFGAGSRLTVL.

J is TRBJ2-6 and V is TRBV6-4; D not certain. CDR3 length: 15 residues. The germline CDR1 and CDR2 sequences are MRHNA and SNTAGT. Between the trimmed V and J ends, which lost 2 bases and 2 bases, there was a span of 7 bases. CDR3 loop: CASSDPGAGANVLTF. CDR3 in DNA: TGTGCCAGCAGTGACCCTGGCGCTGGGGCCAACGTCCTGACTTTC.

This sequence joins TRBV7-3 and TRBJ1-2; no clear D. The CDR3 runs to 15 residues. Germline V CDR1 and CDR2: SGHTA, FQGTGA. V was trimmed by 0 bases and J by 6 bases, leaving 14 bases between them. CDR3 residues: CASSLTEGGPDGYTF. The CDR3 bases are TGTGCCAGCAGCTTAACCGAGGGAGGGCCGGATGGCTACACCTTC.

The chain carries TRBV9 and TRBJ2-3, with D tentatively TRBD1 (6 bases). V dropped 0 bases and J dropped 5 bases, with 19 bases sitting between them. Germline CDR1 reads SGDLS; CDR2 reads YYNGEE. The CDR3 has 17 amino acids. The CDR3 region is CASSVAGLVGGGDTQYF. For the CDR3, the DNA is TGTGCCAGCAGCGTAGCGGGATTAGTAGGGGGTGGAGATACGCAGTATTTT.

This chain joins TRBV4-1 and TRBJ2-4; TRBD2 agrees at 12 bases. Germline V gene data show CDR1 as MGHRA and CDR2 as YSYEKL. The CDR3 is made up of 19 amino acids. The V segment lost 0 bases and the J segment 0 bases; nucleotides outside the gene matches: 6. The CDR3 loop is CASSQDRTSGDLAKNIQYF. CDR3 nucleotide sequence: TGCGCCAGCAGCCAAGATCGGACTAGCGGGGACCTAGCCAAAAACATTCAGTACTTC.

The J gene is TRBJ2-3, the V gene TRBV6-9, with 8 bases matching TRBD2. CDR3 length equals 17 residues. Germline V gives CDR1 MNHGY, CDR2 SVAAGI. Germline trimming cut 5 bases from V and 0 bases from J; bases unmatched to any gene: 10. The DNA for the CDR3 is TGTGCCAGCAGTAGGGCCCAACCTAGCGGGAGCACAGATACGCAGTATTTT. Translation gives CASSRAQPSGSTDTQYF.

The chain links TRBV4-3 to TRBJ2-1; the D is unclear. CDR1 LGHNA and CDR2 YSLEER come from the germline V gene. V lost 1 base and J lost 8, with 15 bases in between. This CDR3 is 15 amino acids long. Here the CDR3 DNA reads TGCGCCAGCAGCCAAGGGCGGTACCGCCACCATGAGCAGTTCTTC. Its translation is CASSQGRYRHHEQFF.

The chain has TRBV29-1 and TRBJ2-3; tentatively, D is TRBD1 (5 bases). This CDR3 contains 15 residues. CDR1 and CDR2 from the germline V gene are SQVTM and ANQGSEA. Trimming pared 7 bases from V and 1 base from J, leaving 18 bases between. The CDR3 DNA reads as TGCAGCGGAGGAATCGCAGGGCCCGGCACAGATACGCAGTATTTT. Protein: CSGGIAGPGTDTQYF.

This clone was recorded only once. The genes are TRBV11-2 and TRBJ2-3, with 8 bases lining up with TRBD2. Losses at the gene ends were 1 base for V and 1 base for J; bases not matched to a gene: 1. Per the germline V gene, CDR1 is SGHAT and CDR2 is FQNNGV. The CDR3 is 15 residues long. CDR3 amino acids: CASSLALAGTDTQYF. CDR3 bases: TGTGCCAGCAGCTTAGCACTAGCGGGCACAGATACGCAGTATTTT.